Presented here are 19 T cell receptor beta chains from one specimen sequenced in a study of cytomegalovirus exposure and HLA in healthy donors. Primers: 60 Vbeta forward and 13 Jbeta reverse. Assay: immunoSEQ multiplex PCR; the TCRdb copy retains only in-frame clones and omits some. The sample lists fewer than 45,000 clones, approximately 80% occurring once. The source material was PBMCs. These receptors were taken from a male donor in good health and CMV-seronegative.

This clone was seen a few times. V and J are TRBV7-3 and TRBJ2-3, with TRBD2 matching over 10 bases. V was pared by 4 bases and J by 4 bases, with 5 bases of the junction left unmatched. Germline CDR1 and CDR2: SGHTA and FQGTGA. The length of the CDR3 is 15 residues. The CDR3: CASSSSGGAADTQYF. The CDR3 region has the DNA TGTGCCAGCAGCTCGAGCGGGGGGGCTGCAGATACGCAGTATTTT.

The V gene is TRBV6-5, the J gene TRBJ1-1; tentative D call: TRBD1 (6 bases). CDR1 MNHEY and CDR2 SVGAGI come from the germline V gene. Between the trimmed V and J ends, which lost 6 bases and 12 bases, there was a span of 20 bases. The CDR3 has 13 amino acids. The CDR3 spells CASRMGQGQQPFF. The CDR3 DNA reads as TGTGCCAGCAGAATGGGTCAGGGACAACAACCTTTCTTT.

Note on this clone: Other DNA sequences in this specimen translate into the identical CDR3. The rearrangement links TRBV13 to TRBJ1-4, with TRBD1 matching over 9 bases. Germline CDR1 and CDR2: PRHDT and FYEKMQ (reference sequence). V lost 0 bases to trimming and J lost 8 bases; unmatched junction nucleotides: 1. The CDR3 is 14 amino acids. The CDR3 DNA is TGTGCCAGCAGCTTAGGGACAGGGGGGGAAAAACTGTTTTTT. It encodes CASSLGTGGEKLFF.

The chain links TRBV7-3 to TRBJ1-1, with TRBD1 as a possible D gene (5 bases). The CDR3 runs 14 residues. Germline CDR1 and CDR2: SGHTA and FQGTGA. V dropped 4 bases and J dropped 8 bases, with 17 bases sitting between them. For the CDR3, the DNA is TGTGCCAGCAGCTCACCATACGGGGGGGAGGAAGCTTTCTTT. This sequence encodes CASSSPYGGEEAFF.

The genes are TRBV19 and TRBJ1-5; maybe TRBD1 (6 bases). V lost 1 base and J 6 bases, leaving 13 bases between the germline ends. Looked up from germline, CDR1 is LNHDA and CDR2 is SQIVND (reference sequence). The CDR3 is made up of 15 amino acids. CDR3 sequence (DNA): TGTGCCAGTAGTATAGCTGGGGGCGAGGCTCAGCCCCAGCATTTT. Translating it yields CASSIAGGEAQPQHF. The full variable domain, completed using reference TRBV19 and TRBJ1-5, is DGGITQSPKYLFRKEGQNVTLSCEQNLNHDAMYWYRQDPGQGLRLIYYSQIVNDFQKGDIAEGYSVSREKKESFPLTVTSAQKNPTAFYLCASSIAGGEAQPQHFGDGTRLSIL.

The chain carries TRBV6-1 and TRBJ1-1; TRBD1 might be the D (5 bases). V shed 6 bases and J shed 1 base, with 15 bases lying between them. The length of the CDR3 is 15 residues. CDR1 is MNHNS, CDR2 SASEGT, per germline. CDR3 in amino acids: CASSARGRGNTEAFF. The CDR3 DNA sequence: TGTGCCAGCAGCGCACGAGGGAGGGGGAACACTGAAGCTTTCTTT.

The J gene is TRBJ1-4, the V gene TRBV6-5; possible D gene TRBD1, 6 bases. The CDR3 covers 15 residues. Germline loops: CDR1 MNHEY, CDR2 SVGAGI. V shed 1 base and J shed 3 bases, with 9 bases lying between them. CDR3 sequence (DNA): TGTGCCAGCAGTTACTTCGGGGGGCCTAATGAAAAACTGTTTTTT. Protein sequence: CASSYFGGPNEKLFF.

For the CDR3, the DNA is TGCGCCAGCAGCTTGACAGGATCTTCAATGGGCTACACCTTC. Protein: CASSLTGSSMGYTF. The genes are TRBV5-1 and TRBJ1-2; possibly TRBD1 for D (5 bases). The germline V and J ends were trimmed by 1 base and 8 bases, with 15 bases remaining between them. The germline V gene has CDR1 SGHRS and CDR2 YFSETQ. CDR3 length equals 14 residues. The full variable domain, completed using reference TRBV5-1 and TRBJ1-2, is KAGVTQTPRYLIKTRGQQVTLSCSPISGHRSVSWYQQTPGQGLQFLFEYFSETQRNKGNFPGRFSGRQFSNSRSEMNVSTLELGDSALYLCASSLTGSSMGYTFGSGTRLTVV.

The rearrangement joins TRBV4-1 to TRBJ1-1; 9 positions agree with TRBD1. The CDR3 extends over 16 amino acids. Germline trimming cut 3 bases from V and 4 bases from J; bases unmatched to any gene: 9. Germline loops: CDR1 MGHRA, CDR2 YSYEKL. CDR3 bases: TGCGCCAGCAGCCAGCCGACACAGGGGGCGCGCACTGAAGCTTTCTTT. It is translated as CASSQPTQGARTEAFF.

J is TRBJ2-7 and V is TRBV4-1, with D unresolved. The V end lost 1 base, the J end lost 0 bases, and 10 bases lay between the germline ends. Germline CDR1 is MGHRA and CDR2 is YSYEKL. The CDR3 has 15 residues. In nucleotides, the CDR3 is TGCGCCAGCAGCCAAGGAAAGTTAGACTCCTACGAGCAGTACTTC. It is translated as CASSQGKLDSYEQYF.

V usage is TRBV6-5 and J usage is TRBJ2-7; 11 nucleotides line up with TRBD2. With V trimmed by 4 bases and J by 1 base, 6 bases remained unmatched. Germline CDR1 is MNHEY and CDR2 is SVGAGI. This CDR3 is built from 16 residues. Written as DNA, the CDR3 is TGTGCCAGCAGTTCTCGTAGCGGGAGGGTTTCCTACGAGCAGTACTTC. Encoded protein: CASSSRSGRVSYEQYF.

This clone turned up a few times. J is TRBJ1-6 and V is TRBV9; 9 nucleotides line up with TRBD1. V shed 0 bases and J 7 bases; nucleotides not matched to a gene: 2. The CDR3 is 15 residues long. Per germline, CDR1 SGDLS and CDR2 YYNGEE. This CDR3 reads CASSVGTGENSPLHF. The CDR3 DNA follows: TGTGCCAGCAGCGTAGGGACAGGGGAAAATTCACCCCTCCACTTT.

This clone has a single count. The rearrangement uses TRBV12-5 and TRBJ1-4; no definite D call. Germline CDR1 LGHNT, CDR2 FRNRAP. V was clipped by 5 bases and J by 7 bases, with 20 bases between them. CDR3 size: 16 residues. The CDR3 nucleotides are TGTGCTAGTGGTCCCCCGGAGTCGGATGATAGTGAAAAACTGTTTTTT. Protein sequence: CASGPPESDDSEKLFF.

This clone was found a few times. The rearrangement uses TRBV5-4 and TRBJ1-5; TRBD1 agrees at 7 bases. The CDR3 is 13 residues long. J lost 4 bases, V lost 3 bases, and 1 base had no gene match. The germline gives CDR1 SGHNT, CDR2 YYREEE (reference sequence). This CDR3 is CASSWGQNQPQHF. CDR3 bases: TGTGCCAGCAGCTGGGGACAGAATCAGCCCCAGCATTTT.

V is TRBV30 and J is TRBJ1-1; a weak D match, TRBD1 (5 bases). Germline-derived CDR1 and CDR2 are GTSNPN and SVGIG (reference sequence). Trimming took off 0 bases at V and 6 bases at J, with 8 bases between the two ends. The length of the CDR3 is 12 residues. In nucleotides, the CDR3 is TGTGCCTGGAGTGTGGGGGGGGCTGAAGCTTTCTTT. Encoded protein: CAWSVGGAEAFF.

The gene calls are TRBV27 and TRBJ1-2; 10 bases align to TRBD1. The junction had 7 bases not matched to a gene; V was cut back by 3 bases and J by 3 bases. The CDR3 extends over 16 amino acids. The V gene's germline CDR1 is MNHEY and CDR2 SMNVEV (reference sequence). CDR3 DNA: TGTGCCAGCAGTTTTAACCCGACAGGGGGCGACTATGGCTACACCTTC. As protein: CASSFNPTGGDYGYTF.

The sample holds a few counts of this clone. This chain links TRBV6-1 with TRBJ2-6; D ambiguous. Germline-derived CDR1 and CDR2 are MNHNS and SASEGT. The CDR3 consists of 14 residues. V lost 2 bases, J lost 4 bases, and 6 bases lay in between. This CDR3 reads CASSEHQGANVLTF. The CDR3, as DNA: TGTGCCAGCAGTGAACATCAAGGGGCCAACGTCCTGACTTTC.

V usage is TRBV4-3 and J usage is TRBJ1-2; 8 positions match TRBD1. Germline CDR1 LGHNA, CDR2 YSLEER. The V and J ends lost 1 base and 10 bases, in that order; junction bases with no gene match: 2. The length of the CDR3 is 12 residues. The CDR3 spells CASSQGTGNYTF. In DNA form, the CDR3 reads TGCGCCAGCAGCCAAGGGACAGGGAACTACACCTTC.

The chain employs TRBV6-5 and TRBJ1-6, with 7 bases that match TRBD1. Per germline, CDR1 MNHEY and CDR2 SVGAGI. The CDR3 runs to 16 residues. Trimming removed 4 bases from V and 9 bases from J; junction bases left unmatched: 12. The CDR3 spells CASSSGTDLLLSPLHF. CDR3 DNA: TGTGCCAGCAGTTCCGGGACAGACTTGCTACTTTCACCCCTCCACTTT.